These 2 T cell receptor beta chains came from one sample sequenced in a study of CD8 T cells in Susac syndrome. It was with random hexamers that 0.5 to 1 ug RNA was reverse transcribed. TCRdb itself ran the immunoSEQ multiplex PCR reads through MiXCR, one entry per CDR3 protein. This sample has roughly 180,000 distinct CDR3 sequences, with about 95% found just once. The sequencing input was CD4+ T cells from PBMCs. These receptors came from a human donor in good health.

This sequence joins TRBV29-1 and TRBJ2-3, with TRBD1 matching 7 bases. V was clipped by 4 bases and J by 1 base; unmatched bases: 8. CDR3 length equals 15 residues. Per the germline V gene, CDR1 is SQVTM and CDR2 is ANQGSEA. The CDR3 DNA reads as TGCAGCGTTGGATACAGGGGATTGGGCACAGATACGCAGTATTTT. Amino acid sequence: CSVGYRGLGTDTQYF.

The V and J genes are TRBV7-2 and TRBJ2-4; D uncertain. Germline V gene data show CDR1 as SGHTA and CDR2 as FQGNSA. V was clipped by 5 bases and J by 3 bases, with 11 bases between them. The CDR3 consists of 14 residues. The CDR3, as DNA: TGTGCCAGCAGCCAGGAGTCCGGCAAAAACATTCAGTACTTC. Protein: CASSQESGKNIQYF.